The present T cell receptor (beta chain) was sequenced within a study of blood T cell repertoires in COVID-19. V lost 4 bases and J lost 5, with 9 bases in between. In germline, CDR1 is LNHDA, CDR2 SQIVND (reference sequence). The CDR3 runs 13 residues. Data came from immunoSEQ multiplex PCR; TCRdb stores just in-frame clones and leaves some out. The sample lists 65,000 to 90,000 clones, approximately 80% occurring once. The receptor comes from a woman aged 55-69 years with acute or convalescent COVID-19. The sample was peripheral blood. J is TRBJ1-5 and V is TRBV19; D ambiguous. The CDR3 is CASSSIGDQPQHF. For the CDR3, the DNA is TGTGCCAGTAGTAGTATCGGGGATCAGCCCCAGCATTTT.